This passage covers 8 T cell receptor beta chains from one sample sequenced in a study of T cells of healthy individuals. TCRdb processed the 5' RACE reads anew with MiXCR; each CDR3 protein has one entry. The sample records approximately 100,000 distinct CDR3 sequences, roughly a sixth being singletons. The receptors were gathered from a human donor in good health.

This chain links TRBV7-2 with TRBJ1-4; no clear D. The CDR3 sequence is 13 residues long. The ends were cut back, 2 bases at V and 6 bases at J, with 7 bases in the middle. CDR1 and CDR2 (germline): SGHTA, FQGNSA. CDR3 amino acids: CASSLSPYEKLFF. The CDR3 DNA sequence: TGTGCCAGCAGCTTATCGCCTTATGAAAAACTGTTTTTT.

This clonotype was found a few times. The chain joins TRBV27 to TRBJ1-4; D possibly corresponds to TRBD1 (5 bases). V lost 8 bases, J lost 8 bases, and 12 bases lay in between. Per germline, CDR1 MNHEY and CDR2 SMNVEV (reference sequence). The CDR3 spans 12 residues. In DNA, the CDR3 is TGTGCCAGCCGTGGGGCCGGAGAAAAACTGTTTTTT. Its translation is CASRGAGEKLFF.

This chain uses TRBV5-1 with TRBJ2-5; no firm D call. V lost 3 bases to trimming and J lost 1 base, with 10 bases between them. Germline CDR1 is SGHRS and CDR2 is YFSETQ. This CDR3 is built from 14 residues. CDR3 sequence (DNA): TGCGCCAGCAGCTACGGACGGCTCCAAGAGACCCAGTACTTC. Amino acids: CASSYGRLQETQYF.

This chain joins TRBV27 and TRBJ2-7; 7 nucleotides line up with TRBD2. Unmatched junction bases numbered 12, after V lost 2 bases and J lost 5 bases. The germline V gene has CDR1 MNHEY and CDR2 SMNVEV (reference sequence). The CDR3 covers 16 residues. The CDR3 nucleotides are TGTGCCAGCAGTTTAAGCCCGGCTAGCGGTTTAAACGAGCAGTACTTC. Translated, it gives CASSLSPASGLNEQYF.

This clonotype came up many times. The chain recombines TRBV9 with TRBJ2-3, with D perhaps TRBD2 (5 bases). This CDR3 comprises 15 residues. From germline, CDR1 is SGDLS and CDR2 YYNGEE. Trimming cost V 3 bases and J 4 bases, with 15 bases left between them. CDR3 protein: CASSAFSDRADTQYF. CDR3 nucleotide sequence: TGTGCCAGCAGCGCCTTTAGCGATAGGGCAGATACGCAGTATTTT.

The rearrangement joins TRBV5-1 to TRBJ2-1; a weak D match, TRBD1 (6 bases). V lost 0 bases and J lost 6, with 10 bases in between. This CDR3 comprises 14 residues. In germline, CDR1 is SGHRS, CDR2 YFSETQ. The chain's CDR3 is CASSLELGGNEQFF. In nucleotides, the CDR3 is TGCGCCAGCAGCTTGGAATTAGGGGGCAATGAGCAGTTCTTC. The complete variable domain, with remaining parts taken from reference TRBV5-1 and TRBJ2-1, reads KAGVTQTPRYLIKTRGQQVTLSCSPISGHRSVSWYQQTPGQGLQFLFEYFSETQRNKGNFPGRFSGRQFSNSRSEMNVSTLELGDSALYLCASSLELGGNEQFFGPGTRLTVL.

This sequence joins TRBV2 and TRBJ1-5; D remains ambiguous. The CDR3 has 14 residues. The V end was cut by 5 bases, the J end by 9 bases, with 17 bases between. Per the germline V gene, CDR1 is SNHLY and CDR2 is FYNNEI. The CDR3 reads CASSQIRSGWPQHF. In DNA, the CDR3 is TGTGCCAGCAGTCAAATCAGGAGTGGTTGGCCCCAGCATTTT.

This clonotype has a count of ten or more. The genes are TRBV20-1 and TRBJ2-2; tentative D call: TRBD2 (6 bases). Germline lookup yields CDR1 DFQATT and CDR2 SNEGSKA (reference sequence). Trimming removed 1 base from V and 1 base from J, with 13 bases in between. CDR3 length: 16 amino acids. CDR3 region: CSARAGGARNTGELFF. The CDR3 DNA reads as TGCAGTGCTAGAGCAGGAGGGGCGAGGAACACCGGGGAGCTGTTTTTT.